These T cell receptor beta chains were read from a single sample in a study of control samples from healthy donors and cancer patients. Here immunoSEQ multiplex PCR was the method, and the copy in TCRdb shows in-frame clones only, minus some. The table has more than 35,000 clones, about 94% seen once; the top ten hold roughly 25%. The sequencing input was blood. These receptors originate from a man aged 60 to 69 in good health. CDR3s include the opening cysteine and the closing phenylalanine or tryptophan. A D gene is named only where the DNA matches it firmly. Rows may omit the clone size; those that give it use once, few, many or a size class.

CDR3nt: TGTGCCAGCAGTCAATTTCTAGGCGACTCCTACAATGAGCAGTTCTTC; CDR3aa: CASSQFLGDSYNEQFF; d_gene: NA; j_gene: TRBJ2-1; abundance: NA; v_gene: TRBV27
CDR3nt: TGTGCCAGCAGCTTGGACAGGAGGCATGGCTACACCTTC; CDR3aa: CASSLDRRHGYTF; d_gene: TRBD1; j_gene: TRBJ1-2; abundance: NA; v_gene: TRBV7-8
CDR3nt: TGCGCCAGCAGCTGGCCCCGGGGCGAGAACACTGAAGCTTTCTTT; CDR3aa: CASSWPRGENTEAFF; d_gene: NA; j_gene: TRBJ1-1; abundance: NA; v_gene: TRBV5-1
CDR3nt: TGTGCCAGCAGCCACTTTACTAGCGGGAGCACAGATACGCAGTATTTT; CDR3aa: CASSHFTSGSTDTQYF; d_gene: TRBD2; j_gene: TRBJ2-3; abundance: once; v_gene: TRBV6-6
CDR3nt: TGCGCCAGCAGCTTGGTTCCAGCGGGAGATAAGGAAAACATTCAGTACTTC; CDR3aa: CASSLVPAGDKENIQYF; d_gene: TRBD2; j_gene: TRBJ2-4; abundance: NA; v_gene: TRBV5-1
CDR3nt: TGTGCCAGTAGTATAGGTAGGAGTTTGAGGACTGAAGCTTTCTTT; CDR3aa: CASSIGRSLRTEAFF; d_gene: NA; j_gene: TRBJ1-1; abundance: NA; v_gene: TRBV19
CDR3nt: TGTGCCAGCAGCAAAGGTTTAGGGAAAGGGGGGGGATCTAATCAGCCCCAGCATTTT; CDR3aa: CASSKGLGKGGGSNQPQHF; d_gene: NA; j_gene: TRBJ1-5; abundance: NA; v_gene: TRBV21-1
CDR3nt: TGTGCCAGCAGCTTGGGACTTTCCGACGCCGGTAATTCACCCCTCCACTTT; CDR3aa: CASSLGLSDAGNSPLHF; d_gene: NA; j_gene: TRBJ1-6; abundance: NA; v_gene: TRBV5-4
CDR3nt: TGTGCCAGCTCACCACGAGAGGCCAGGGTGGGAGAAAAACTGTTTTTT; CDR3aa: CASSPREARVGEKLFF; d_gene: NA; j_gene: TRBJ1-4; abundance: NA; v_gene: TRBV18
CDR3nt: TGTGCCAGCAGCCAAGCTATAGGCGTAGGGCAGCCCCAGCATTTT; CDR3aa: CASSQAIGVGQPQHF; d_gene: NA; j_gene: TRBJ1-5; abundance: NA; v_gene: TRBV3-1/TRBV3-2
CDR3nt: TGTGCCAGCAGCAAGCACCGGACAGGAAGATATAATTCACCCCTCCACTTT; CDR3aa: CASSKHRTGRYNSPLHF; d_gene: NA; j_gene: TRBJ1-6; abundance: NA; v_gene: TRBV21-1
CDR3nt: TGCAGCGTTTTAGAACCCCTCCCGAATCAGGTCCAAGAGACCCAGTACTTC; CDR3aa: CSVLEPLPNQVQETQYF; d_gene: NA; j_gene: TRBJ2-5; abundance: NA; v_gene: TRBV29-1
CDR3nt: TGTGCCAGCAGCGTAGGAGTCGATGCGAACACTGAAGCTTTCTTT; CDR3aa: CASSVGVDANTEAFF; d_gene: NA; j_gene: TRBJ1-1; abundance: NA; v_gene: TRBV9
CDR3nt: TGTGCCAGCAGGGACTCCAATTCACCCCTCCACTTT; CDR3aa: CASRDSNSPLHF; d_gene: NA; j_gene: TRBJ1-6; abundance: NA; v_gene: TRBV2
CDR3nt: TGTGCCATGACAACAGGGGACCGATATGGCTACACCTTC; CDR3aa: CAMTTGDRYGYTF; d_gene: TRBD1; j_gene: TRBJ1-2; abundance: NA; v_gene: TRBV30
CDR3nt: TGTGCCAGCAGCACAGGGACGGGGACTTTCTTT; CDR3aa: CASSTGTGTFF; d_gene: NA; j_gene: TRBJ1-1; abundance: medium-sized; v_gene: TRBV12-3/TRBV12-4
CDR3nt: TGCAGTGCGAAGGGCTATGGCTACACCTTC; CDR3aa: CSAKGYGYTF; d_gene: NA; j_gene: TRBJ1-2; abundance: NA; v_gene: TRBV20-1
CDR3nt: TGTGCCACCAGCAGAGCACGGGAGCCTTGGGAGCAGTACTTC; CDR3aa: CATSRAREPWEQYF; d_gene: NA; j_gene: TRBJ2-7; abundance: NA; v_gene: TRBV15
CDR3nt: TGTGCCAGCAGCTTAAACGCGGGAGAATTCTACGAGCAGTACTTC; CDR3aa: CASSLNAGEFYEQYF; d_gene: TRBD2; j_gene: TRBJ2-7; abundance: NA; v_gene: TRBV7-2
CDR3nt: TGTGCCAGCAGAACTAGCGCCGCGCAAGAGACCCAGTACTTC; CDR3aa: CASRTSAAQETQYF; d_gene: TRBD2; j_gene: TRBJ2-5; abundance: NA; v_gene: TRBV6-6
CDR3nt: TGTGCCGGCAGCGTAGATAGGGCTAGCGGCTACAATGAGCAGTTCTTC; CDR3aa: CAGSVDRASGYNEQFF; d_gene: TRBD2; j_gene: TRBJ2-1; abundance: NA; v_gene: TRBV9
CDR3nt: TGTGCCTGGAAGAGAGAAACTGAAGCTTTCTTT; CDR3aa: CAWKRETEAFF; d_gene: NA; j_gene: TRBJ1-1; abundance: once; v_gene: TRBV30
CDR3nt: TGTGCCAGCAGCCCTATTGGAGATACGCAGTATTTT; CDR3aa: CASSPIGDTQYF; d_gene: NA; j_gene: TRBJ2-3; abundance: NA; v_gene: TRBV7-9
CDR3nt: TGTGCCTGGAGTGACGGGGGCTCTAATGAAAAACTGTTTTTT; CDR3aa: CAWSDGGSNEKLFF; d_gene: NA; j_gene: TRBJ1-4; abundance: NA; v_gene: TRBV30
CDR3nt: TGTGCCAGCAGTTTTGGGGTAAATTCCTACAATGAGCAGTTCTTC; CDR3aa: CASSFGVNSYNEQFF; d_gene: NA; j_gene: TRBJ2-1; abundance: NA; v_gene: TRBV28
CDR3nt: TGTGCCAGCAGCCTAGAACAGGGGGCTGTAACTGAAGCTTTCTTT; CDR3aa: CASSLEQGAVTEAFF; d_gene: TRBD1; j_gene: TRBJ1-1; abundance: NA; v_gene: TRBV5-6
CDR3nt: TGTGCCAGCAGTGATATTACTGAGCAGTTCTTC; CDR3aa: CASSDITEQFF; d_gene: NA; j_gene: TRBJ2-1; abundance: NA; v_gene: TRBV25-1
CDR3nt: TGTGCCAGCAGTTATTTAAGTCAGCCCCAGCATTTT; CDR3aa: CASSYLSQPQHF; d_gene: NA; j_gene: TRBJ1-5; abundance: NA; v_gene: TRBV28
CDR3nt: TGTGCCAGCAGTTTATCGCTGGGGAAGCGGACCTACGAGCAGTACTTC; CDR3aa: CASSLSLGKRTYEQYF; d_gene: NA; j_gene: TRBJ2-7; abundance: NA; v_gene: TRBV27
CDR3nt: TGCGCCAGCAGTCATTCCGGGACAGTTAGCAATCAGCCCCAGCATTTT; CDR3aa: CASSHSGTVSNQPQHF; d_gene: TRBD1; j_gene: TRBJ1-5; abundance: NA; v_gene: TRBV23-1
CDR3nt: TGTGCCAGCAGTTTATATCTAGCGGGAGTGGGGGAGCAGTACTTC; CDR3aa: CASSLYLAGVGEQYF; d_gene: TRBD2; j_gene: TRBJ2-7; abundance: NA; v_gene: TRBV27
CDR3nt: TGTGCCAGCAGAGCCGCCGAAGGGAAGTCGGAGACCCAGTACTTC; CDR3aa: CASRAAEGKSETQYF; d_gene: NA; j_gene: TRBJ2-5; abundance: NA; v_gene: TRBV6-5
CDR3nt: TGTGCTAGTGGTTTGGTACCGACAGACAATCAGCCCCAGCATTTT; CDR3aa: CASGLVPTDNQPQHF; d_gene: NA; j_gene: TRBJ1-5; abundance: NA; v_gene: TRBV12-5
CDR3nt: TGCAGCGTCTATTCACAGGGATTTAACACCGGGGAGCTGTTTTTT; CDR3aa: CSVYSQGFNTGELFF; d_gene: NA; j_gene: TRBJ2-2; abundance: NA; v_gene: TRBV29-1
CDR3nt: TGTGCCAGCAGCGTCAGCGGGGTGAACACCGGGGAGCTGTTTTTT; CDR3aa: CASSVSGVNTGELFF; d_gene: TRBD2; j_gene: TRBJ2-2; abundance: NA; v_gene: TRBV9
CDR3nt: TGTGCCAGCGTTCCAGGGATAGGGGTCGGCAATCAGCCCCAGCATTTT; CDR3aa: CASVPGIGVGNQPQHF; d_gene: NA; j_gene: TRBJ1-5; abundance: NA; v_gene: TRBV2
CDR3nt: TGTGCCAGCAGCACAGGAGTGGTGAAGACTGAAGCTTTCTTT; CDR3aa: CASSTGVVKTEAFF; d_gene: NA; j_gene: TRBJ1-1; abundance: NA; v_gene: TRBV9
CDR3nt: TGTGCCAGCAGCGTAGCTCCCGGCTACGAGCAGTACTTC; CDR3aa: CASSVAPGYEQYF; d_gene: NA; j_gene: TRBJ2-7; abundance: few; v_gene: TRBV9
CDR3nt: TGTGCCAGCTTGGGGGTACCCCCAGATACGCAGTATTTT; CDR3aa: CASLGVPPDTQYF; d_gene: NA; j_gene: TRBJ2-3; abundance: NA; v_gene: TRBV28
CDR3nt: TGTGCCACCCGACAGGGATTAGGCACAGATACGCAGTATTTT; CDR3aa: CATRQGLGTDTQYF; d_gene: TRBD1; j_gene: TRBJ2-3; abundance: NA; v_gene: TRBV6-5
CDR3nt: TGTGCCACCAGTGATTTCAATGGAGGCCGATGGGACGAGCAGTTCTTC; CDR3aa: CATSDFNGGRWDEQFF; d_gene: NA; j_gene: TRBJ2-1; abundance: NA; v_gene: TRBV24-1
CDR3nt: TGTGCCAGCAGCTCCCAGGGGATGAGCAATCAGCCCCAGCATTTT; CDR3aa: CASSSQGMSNQPQHF; d_gene: NA; j_gene: TRBJ1-5; abundance: NA; v_gene: TRBV7-2
CDR3nt: TGTGCCAGCAGTTATACCGAGCGGGCCCCCACAGATACGCAGTATTTT; CDR3aa: CASSYTERAPTDTQYF; d_gene: NA; j_gene: TRBJ2-3; abundance: NA; v_gene: TRBV6-5
CDR3nt: TGTGCCAGCAGCTTAGAGCGCAGGGGGCCTTACACAGATACGCAGTATTTT; CDR3aa: CASSLERRGPYTDTQYF; d_gene: TRBD1; j_gene: TRBJ2-3; abundance: NA; v_gene: TRBV7-6
CDR3nt: TGTGCCAGCTCACCACAGGGAAGGAACACTGAAGCTTTCTTT; CDR3aa: CASSPQGRNTEAFF; d_gene: NA; j_gene: TRBJ1-1; abundance: NA; v_gene: TRBV18
CDR3nt: TGTGCCAGCAGCTTAGGACCTAGCACAGATACGCAGTATTTT; CDR3aa: CASSLGPSTDTQYF; d_gene: NA; j_gene: TRBJ2-3; abundance: once; v_gene: TRBV11-2
CDR3nt: TGTGCCAGCAGTTTCGGGAATTCACCCCTCCACTTT; CDR3aa: CASSFGNSPLHF; d_gene: NA; j_gene: TRBJ1-6; abundance: NA; v_gene: TRBV12-3/TRBV12-4
CDR3nt: TGTGCCAGCAGTTTGGCAGGGGAATACTCTGGAAACACCATATATTTT; CDR3aa: CASSLAGEYSGNTIYF; d_gene: NA; j_gene: TRBJ1-3; abundance: NA; v_gene: TRBV28
CDR3nt: TGCAGCGCCCGGACTAGCGGGATACCCTACAATGAGCAGTTCTTC; CDR3aa: CSARTSGIPYNEQFF; d_gene: TRBD2; j_gene: TRBJ2-1; abundance: NA; v_gene: TRBV29-1
CDR3nt: TGTGCCAGCAGGGAGGCAGGGGTTAAAAACATTCAGTACTTC; CDR3aa: CASREAGVKNIQYF; d_gene: NA; j_gene: TRBJ2-4; abundance: NA; v_gene: TRBV28
CDR3nt: TGTGCCAGCAGTGAGGCGGGAGGGCCCACAGATACGCAGTATTTT; CDR3aa: CASSEAGGPTDTQYF; d_gene: TRBD2; j_gene: TRBJ2-3; abundance: NA; v_gene: TRBV6-4
CDR3nt: TGTGCCAGCAGTGAATTGGGTCGGTACACAGATACGCAGTATTTT; CDR3aa: CASSELGRYTDTQYF; d_gene: NA; j_gene: TRBJ2-3; abundance: NA; v_gene: TRBV2
CDR3nt: TGTGCCAGTGGACAGGGGAGAAACTATGGCTACACCTTC; CDR3aa: CASGQGRNYGYTF; d_gene: TRBD1; j_gene: TRBJ1-2; abundance: NA; v_gene: TRBV19
CDR3nt: TGTGCCAGCAGTTTGGACAGTTGGCCCTACAATGAGCAGTTCTTC; CDR3aa: CASSLDSWPYNEQFF; d_gene: NA; j_gene: TRBJ2-1; abundance: NA; v_gene: TRBV6-4
CDR3nt: TGCGCCAGCAGACAGGGGATTGACAATGAGCAGTTCTTC; CDR3aa: CASRQGIDNEQFF; d_gene: TRBD1; j_gene: TRBJ2-1; abundance: NA; v_gene: TRBV5-1